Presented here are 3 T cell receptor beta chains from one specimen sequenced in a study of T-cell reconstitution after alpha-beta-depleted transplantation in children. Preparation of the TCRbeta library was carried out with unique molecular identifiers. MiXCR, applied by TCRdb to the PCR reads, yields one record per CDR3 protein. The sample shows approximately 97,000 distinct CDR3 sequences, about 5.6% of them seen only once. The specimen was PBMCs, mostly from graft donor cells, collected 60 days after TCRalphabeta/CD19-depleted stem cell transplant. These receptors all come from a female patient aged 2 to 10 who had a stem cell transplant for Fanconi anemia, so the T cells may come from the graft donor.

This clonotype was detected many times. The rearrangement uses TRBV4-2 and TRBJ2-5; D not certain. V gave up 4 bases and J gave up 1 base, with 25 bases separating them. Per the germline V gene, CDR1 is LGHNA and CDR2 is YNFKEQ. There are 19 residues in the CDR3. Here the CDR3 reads CASSRSGPHSSVTQETQYF. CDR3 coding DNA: TGTGCCAGCAGCCGGAGTGGCCCGCATTCGTCCGTAACCCAAGAGACCCAGTACTTC.

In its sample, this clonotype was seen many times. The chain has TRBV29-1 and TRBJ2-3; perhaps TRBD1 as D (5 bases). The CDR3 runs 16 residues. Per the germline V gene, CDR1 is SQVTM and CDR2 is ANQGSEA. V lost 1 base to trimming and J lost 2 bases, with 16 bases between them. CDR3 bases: TGCAGCGTTGAAGGGGGCTCAGGGCTTTCCACAGATACGCAGTATTTT. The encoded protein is CSVEGGSGLSTDTQYF.

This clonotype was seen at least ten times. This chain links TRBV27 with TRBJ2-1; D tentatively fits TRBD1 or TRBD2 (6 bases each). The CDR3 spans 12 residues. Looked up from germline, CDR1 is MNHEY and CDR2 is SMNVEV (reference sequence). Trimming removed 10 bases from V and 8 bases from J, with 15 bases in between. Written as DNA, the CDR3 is TGTGCCACCGGTTGGGGGGCGGATGAGCAGTTCTTC. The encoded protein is CATGWGADEQFF.